This TCR beta chain was recovered during a study of response to subunit inactivated influenza vaccine. Broader study findings: Each seasonal influenza vaccination recruits few new T cells, the authors suggested.

TCRdb processed the RT-PCR reads anew with MiXCR; each CDR3 protein has one entry. Found here are about 520,000 distinct CDR3 sequences, less than 7.5% of them singletons; the top ten hold about an eighth. About this clonotype itself: No antigen is known for it.

The CDR3 runs to 15 residues. The germline gives CDR1 SGHTA, CDR2 FQGNSA. Trimming stripped 0 bases from V and 0 bases from J, with 8 bases between. The chain has TRBV7-2 and TRBJ1-1, with D unclear. This material consisted of PBMCs from blood, taken 23 months after vaccination. The TCR sequence derives from a man between 50 and 75 years old who received an inactivated influenza vaccine. The CDR3 region is CASSLAWSLNTEAFF. The CDR3 nucleotides are TGTGCCAGCAGCTTAGCGTGGAGTTTGAACACTGAAGCTTTCTTT.